These 25 T cell receptor beta chains originate from one sample sequenced in a study of blood T cell repertoires in COVID-19. Sequencing used immunoSEQ multiplex PCR; TCRdb keeps in-frame clones, though not all of them. The data hold hundreds of thousands of clones, with approximately 84% observed a single time. What was sequenced was peripheral blood. The origin of the receptors is an elderly woman with acute or convalescent COVID-19.

V gene TRBV14 combines with J gene TRBJ1-4, with D perhaps matching TRBD1 (5 bases). CDR1 is SGHDN and CDR2 is FVKESK in the germline V gene. The ends were cut back, 6 bases at V and 3 bases at J, with 17 bases in the middle. This CDR3 is 16 amino acids long. The chain's CDR3 is CASSLGGMVPNEKLFF. The DNA for the CDR3 is TGTGCCAGCAGTCTCGGGGGGATGGTTCCTAATGAAAAACTGTTTTTT.

The chain is built from TRBV9 and TRBJ2-1, with TRBD2 matching 8 bases. The CDR3 is 17 residues long. Germline lookup yields CDR1 SGDLS and CDR2 YYNGEE. V gave up 1 base and J gave up 9 bases; unmatched junction bases: 15. The CDR3 DNA reads as TGTGCCAGCAGCGTAACAACGACTAGCGTGGGGCCGGGTGAGCAGTTCTTC. Translated: CASSVTTTSVGPGEQFF.

The chain recombines TRBV6-1 with TRBJ1-1; 9 bases line up with TRBD1. Germline-derived CDR1 and CDR2 are MNHNS and SASEGT. Trimming at V came to 4 bases and at J to 11 bases, leaving 8 bases not matched to a gene. The CDR3 spans 13 residues. The CDR3 DNA follows: TGTGCCAGCAGTGGAGCCGGGACAGGGAATGCTTTCTTT. Translated: CASSGAGTGNAFF.

This chain connects TRBV3-1 (or the pseudogene TRBV3-2) to TRBJ1-4, with D possibly matching TRBD1 (5 bases). Germline V CDR1 and CDR2: LGHDT, YNNKEL (reference sequence). This CDR3 has 15 residues. The V end was cut by 5 bases, the J end by 3 bases, with 13 bases between. The CDR3 DNA is TGTGCCAGCAGCTTAGATTGGGGGGCTAATGAAAAACTGTTTTTT. It encodes CASSLDWGANEKLFF.

This chain joins TRBV28 and TRBJ2-7; the D is unclear. The CDR3 loop spans 13 amino acids. V was clipped by 2 bases and J by 2 bases, with 7 bases between them. Germline V gene sequence: CDR1 MDHEN, CDR2 SYDVKM. CDR3 region: CASSLPSAYEQYF. CDR3 bases: TGTGCCAGCAGTTTACCCAGTGCCTACGAGCAGTACTTC.

This chain connects TRBV19 to TRBJ1-6, with D tentatively TRBD1 (6 bases). Germline values: CDR1 LNHDA, CDR2 SQIVND (reference sequence). V was clipped by 6 bases and J by 10 bases, with 16 bases between them. The length of the CDR3 is 14 residues. The CDR3 nucleotides are TGTGCCAGTAGCCTACGGGGGGCACGGTCACCCCTCCACTTT. Translation: CASSLRGARSPLHF. The full variable domain, its missing parts supplied by reference TRBV19 and TRBJ1-6, is DGGITQSPKYLFRKEGQNVTLSCEQNLNHDAMYWYRQDPGQGLRLIYYSQIVNDFQKGDIAEGYSVSREKKESFPLTVTSAQKNPTAFYLCASSLRGARSPLHFGNGTRLTVT.

This rearrangement joins TRBV19 to TRBJ2-7, with TRBD2 identical over 10 bases. CDR1 LNHDA and CDR2 SQIVND come from the germline V gene (reference sequence). The V and J ends lost 3 bases and 2 bases, in that order; junction bases with no gene match: 1. The CDR3 length is 14 residues. Written as DNA, the CDR3 is TGTGCCAGTAGTATCGGGACTAGCGCCTACGAGCAGTACTTC. Amino acid sequence: CASSIGTSAYEQYF.

V is TRBV28 and J is TRBJ2-7; D not resolved. V shed 1 base and J shed 3 bases, with 10 bases lying between them. CDR3 length equals 14 residues. In germline, CDR1 is MDHEN, CDR2 SYDVKM. CDR3 loop: CASSLFYRSYEQYF. Written as DNA, the CDR3 is TGTGCCAGCAGTTTATTCTACAGAAGCTACGAGCAGTACTTC.

CDR3 sequence (DNA): TGTGCCAGCAGGAGGACAGGGTACGAGCAGTACTTC. It codes for CASRRTGYEQYF. The J gene is TRBJ2-7, the V gene TRBV28; the match to TRBD1 covers 8 bases. Germline V gene data show CDR1 as MDHEN and CDR2 as SYDVKM. V was clipped by 6 bases and J by 4 bases; unmatched bases: 2. This CDR3 spans 12 amino acids.

As concerns this clone: Other DNA sequences within the sample encode an identical CDR3. This chain connects TRBV7-9 to TRBJ1-5; D is possibly TRBD1 (5 bases). Trimming pared 1 base from V and 6 bases from J, leaving 13 bases between. Germline-derived CDR1 and CDR2 are SEHNR and FQNEAQ (reference sequence). The CDR3 loop spans 15 amino acids. DNA for the CDR3: TGTGCCAGCAGCTTAGGCGGGGCGCTAGGTCAGCCCCAGCATTTT. The encoded protein is CASSLGGALGQPQHF.

There are a few counts of this clone. The sample carries other DNA sequences with the same CDR3. The V call is TRBV29-1, the J call TRBJ2-3; D is uncertain. Germline V lookup: CDR1 SQVTM, CDR2 ANQGSEA. V was shortened by 4 bases and J by 4 bases, with 9 bases between the two germline ends. The CDR3 covers 12 residues. The CDR3, as DNA: TGCAGCGTTGCTCGAGAAGCAGATACGCAGTATTTT. Its translation: CSVAREADTQYF.

This clone was recorded a few times. The chain couples TRBV12-3 or TRBV12-4 to TRBJ1-2; tentative D call: TRBD1 (5 bases). CDR3 length: 12 residues. The V gene lost 6 bases and the J gene lost 6 bases, with 11 bases spanning the gap. CDR3 nucleotide sequence: TGTGCCAGCAGCCCTCCGGGGGATGGCTACACCTTC. The encoded protein is CASSPPGDGYTF.

This clone was counted a few times. This chain connects TRBV5-6 to TRBJ2-2, with TRBD1 identical over 7 bases. The CDR3 contains 14 residues. Germline lookup yields CDR1 SGHDT and CDR2 YYEEEE. The V segment lost 1 base and the J segment 6 bases; nucleotides outside the gene matches: 3. The CDR3, as DNA: TGTGCCAGCAGCTTGCCCGGGACAGCCGGGGAGCTGTTTTTT. Its translation is CASSLPGTAGELFF.

This chain links TRBV6-1 with TRBJ2-2; TRBD2 matches at 9 bases. V lost 2 bases and J lost 6; bases outside the gene matches: 1. This CDR3 comprises 14 residues. CDR1 and CDR2 from the germline V gene are MNHNS and SASEGT. The CDR3 loop reads CASSEQRGAGELFF. The CDR3 nucleotides read TGTGCCAGCAGTGAACAGCGGGGGGCCGGGGAGCTGTTTTTT.

This chain connects TRBV7-9 to TRBJ2-5; D gene uncertain. Germline V gene lookup returns CDR1 SEHNR and CDR2 FQNEAQ (reference sequence). V was clipped by 3 bases and J by 3 bases, with 2 bases between them. The CDR3 totals 11 residues. DNA of the CDR3: TGTGCCAGCAGCTTTAAAGAGACCCAGTACTTC. It is translated as CASSFKETQYF.

The chain combines TRBV19 with TRBJ2-2, with TRBD1 identical over 8 bases. Germline CDR1 LNHDA, CDR2 SQIVND (reference sequence). V shed 2 bases and J 5 bases; nucleotides not matched to a gene: 4. The CDR3 runs 15 residues. Here the CDR3 reads CASSILDRETGELFF. As DNA, the CDR3 is TGTGCCAGTAGTATATTGGACAGGGAGACCGGGGAGCTGTTTTTT.

V gene TRBV9 combines with J gene TRBJ2-3; D ambiguous. Germline V lookup: CDR1 SGDLS, CDR2 YYNGEE. There are 16 residues in the CDR3. Trimming shortened V by 2 bases and J by 0 bases, and 13 bases separated the two germline ends. The CDR3 bases are TGTGCCAGCAGCGTCACCTCGAGGATCAGCACAGATACGCAGTATTTT. Residues: CASSVTSRISTDTQYF.

The chain employs TRBV19 and TRBJ2-2; TRBD2 might be the D (5 bases). Germline V gene data show CDR1 as LNHDA and CDR2 as SQIVND (reference sequence). The V end was cut by 10 bases, the J end by 7 bases, with 25 bases between. The CDR3 is 16 residues long. DNA of the CDR3: TGTGCCACAACCCGGGGTGTCGGGGTTTCGGGCGGGGAGCTGTTTTTT. It encodes CATTRGVGVSGGELFF.

The chain couples TRBV21-1 to TRBJ2-7; no check of the table's D call, TRBD2, against the DNA was made. TRBV21-1 is deemed a pseudogene. There are 18 residues in the CDR3. CDR3 amino acids: CASSKSPPWTRSSYEQYF. Written as DNA, the CDR3 is TGTGCCAGCAGCAAATCCCCCCCTTGGACTAGATCTTCCTACGAGCAGTACTTC.

The CDR3 is CASSDPARQKYGYTF. CDR3 in DNA: TGTGCCAGCAGTGACCCCGCCCGACAGAAATATGGCTACACCTTC. The chain links TRBV25-1 to TRBJ1-2; tentatively, D is TRBD1 (5 bases). CDR1 is MGHDK and CDR2 is SYGVNS in the germline V gene. This CDR3 spans 15 amino acids. The germline V and J ends were trimmed by 3 bases and 5 bases, with 16 bases remaining between them.

This chain joins TRBV5-5 and TRBJ1-1; 9 bases agree with TRBD1. The J segment lost 4 bases and the V segment lost 0 bases, leaving 1 base of the junction unmatched. There are 14 residues in the CDR3. CDR1 is SGHKS, CDR2 YYEKEE, per germline (reference sequence). As DNA, the CDR3 is TGTGCCAGCAGCTTGGCGACAGGGGGCACTGAAGCTTTCTTT. Its translation is CASSLATGGTEAFF.

The chain is built from TRBV3-1 (or the pseudogene TRBV3-2) and TRBJ2-5; 10 bases align to TRBD2. The CDR3 is 19 amino acids. V was clipped by 3 bases and J by 4 bases; unmatched bases: 17. CDR1 is LGHDT and CDR2 is YNNKEL in the germline V gene (reference sequence). CDR3 in amino acids: CASSHQTGLASGRGETQYF. CDR3 in DNA: TGTGCCAGCAGCCATCAGACGGGACTAGCGTCGGGAAGGGGAGAGACCCAGTACTTC.

This clone came up once. The chain carries TRBV27 and TRBJ1-1; no definite D call. CDR1 is MNHEY and CDR2 is SMNVEV in the germline V gene (reference sequence). The CDR3 loop spans 12 amino acids. V lost 10 bases to trimming and J lost 1 base, with 10 bases between them. Written as DNA, the CDR3 is TGTGCCACAAAAGAGGCGAACACTGAAGCTTTCTTT. This encodes CATKEANTEAFF.

The chain recombines TRBV6-2 or TRBV6-3 with TRBJ2-7, with TRBD1 matching 12 bases. CDR1 MNHEY and CDR2 SVGEGT come from the germline V gene. J gave up 5 bases and V 6 bases, and 8 bases lay outside the gene matches. This CDR3 has 15 amino acids. The DNA for the CDR3 is TGTGCCAGCAGCACCGGGACAGGGGGCAAGGACGAGCAGTACTTC. As protein: CASSTGTGGKDEQYF.

This clone occurred a few times. V and J are TRBV6-2 or TRBV6-3 and TRBJ1-5, with 9 bases fitting TRBD1. The CDR3 totals 15 residues. CDR1 and CDR2 from the germline V gene are MNHEY and SVGEGT. With 3 bases clipped from V and 8 bases from J, the junction kept 8 bases outside the gene matches. The CDR3 region is CASSYWDRAFEPQHF. For the CDR3, the DNA is TGTGCCAGCAGTTATTGGGACAGGGCGTTTGAGCCCCAGCATTTT.